Shown below are 11 T cell receptor beta chains from a single sample sequenced in a study of control samples from healthy donors and cancer patients. The table came from immunoSEQ multiplex PCR; TCRdb's copy has only in-frame clones and leaves some out. The sample yields some 130,000 clones, more than 80% seen once. Sequencing was carried out using blood. All receptors derive from a man in his forties in good health.

CDR3 nucleotide sequence: TGTGCCAGCAGCTTTGGGAGGACAGGACTGAACACTGAAGCTTTCTTT. It translates to CASSFGRTGLNTEAFF. The chain couples TRBV5-4 to TRBJ1-1, with 7 bases matching TRBD1. CDR3 length equals 16 residues. V was pared by 2 bases and J by 0 bases, with 7 bases of the junction left unmatched. The V gene's germline CDR1 is SGHNT and CDR2 YYREEE (reference sequence).

On this clone itself: Its ends do not fully match the called genes, so a read error is possible. The chain recombines TRBV7-7 with TRBJ2-1, with 12 positions matching TRBD2. The CDR3 consists of 16 residues. The germline V gene has CDR1 SSHAT and CDR2 FNYEAQ (reference sequence). The CDR3 spells CASSLDLAGGRHEQFF. The CDR3 DNA sequence: TGTGCTAGCAGCTTAGACCTAGCGGGGGGGCGACATGAGCAGTTCTTC.

This chain joins TRBV28 and TRBJ1-5; possible D gene TRBD1, 5 bases. This CDR3 contains 17 residues. Trimming removed 8 bases from V and 0 bases from J, with 20 bases in between. Germline CDR1 MDHEN, CDR2 SYDVKM. CDR3 sequence (DNA): TGTGCCAGCCGCCGCGGAGGGGCGCTATATAGCAATCAGCCCCAGCATTTT. This sequence encodes CASRRGGALYSNQPQHF. Full variable domain (outside the CDR3, taken from reference TRBV28 and TRBJ1-5): DVKVTQSSRYLVKRTGEKVFLECVQDMDHENMFWYRQDPGLGLRLIYFSYDVKMKEKGDIPEGYSVSREKKERFSLILESASTNQTSMYLCASRRGGALYSNQPQHFGDGTRLSIL.

The rearrangement uses TRBV7-3 and TRBJ2-4, with 10 bases aligning to TRBD1. This CDR3 is built from 16 residues. With 11 bases clipped from V and 1 base from J, the junction kept 11 bases outside the gene matches. Germline V CDR1 and CDR2: SGHTA, FQGTGA. CDR3 sequence: CASPGQGNMAKNIQYF. CDR3 DNA sequence: TGTGCCTCCCCGGGACAGGGGAATATGGCCAAAAACATTCAGTACTTC.

This chain links TRBV2 with TRBJ2-3; no clear D gene. Germline loops: CDR1 SNHLY, CDR2 FYNNEI. Trimming left V 6 bases short and J 1 base short, with 8 bases between. The CDR3 is 13 amino acids. The CDR3 DNA follows: TGTGCCAGCAGCCCCAGCCGCACAGATACGCAGTATTTT. It translates to CASSPSRTDTQYF. The variable domain in full, with the rest retrieved from reference TRBV2 and TRBJ2-3, is EPEVTQTPSHQVTQMGQEVILRCVPISNHLYFYWYRQILGQKVEFLVSFYNNEISEKSEIFDDQFSVERPDGSNFTLKIRSTKLEDSAMYFCASSPSRTDTQYFGPGTRLTVL.

The V and J genes are TRBV9 and TRBJ2-2; D may be TRBD2 (5 bases). V shed 3 bases and J shed 4 bases, with 10 bases lying between them. The germline CDR1 and CDR2 sequences are SGDLS and YYNGEE. This CDR3 comprises 14 residues. Written as DNA, the CDR3 is TGTGCCAGCAGCGGCGGACTGGTCACCGGGGAGCTGTTTTTT. Translating gives CASSGGLVTGELFF.

J is TRBJ1-4 and V is TRBV27; D gene ambiguous. This CDR3 is built from 14 residues. CDR1 MNHEY and CDR2 SMNVEV come from the germline V gene (reference sequence). V lost 5 bases and J 0 bases, leaving 7 bases between the germline ends. The CDR3, as DNA: TGTGCCAGCAGTACAGCTGCAACTAATGAAAAACTGTTTTTT. It yields the protein CASSTAATNEKLFF. Using reference TRBV27 and TRBJ1-4 for the parts outside the CDR3, the full variable domain is EAQVTQNPRYLITVTGKKLTVTCSQNMNHEYMSWYRQDPGLGLRQIYYSMNVEVTDKGDVPEGYKVSRKEKRNFPLILESPSPNQTSLYFCASSTAATNEKLFFGSGTQLSVL.

The chain joins TRBV29-1 to TRBJ2-1; D may be TRBD2 (5 bases). The CDR3 has 14 amino acids. CDR1 is SQVTM, CDR2 ANQGSEA, per germline. Trimming shortened V by 5 bases and J by 6 bases, and 17 bases separated the two germline ends. The DNA of the CDR3 is TGCAGCGTTAATCGGGGAATACGTTTCAATGAGCAGTTCTTC. This encodes CSVNRGIRFNEQFF.

The chain is built from TRBV3-1 (or the pseudogene TRBV3-2) and TRBJ1-5; weak D call: TRBD1 (5 bases). This CDR3 contains 14 residues. The germline gives CDR1 LGHDT, CDR2 YNNKEL (reference sequence). Deletions cut 1 base from V and 9 bases from J, with 13 bases between. Here the CDR3 reads CASSQAGLGGPQHF. The CDR3 nucleotides are TGTGCCAGCAGCCAAGCAGGGCTCGGGGGGCCCCAGCATTTT.

The chain combines TRBV11-3 with TRBJ2-7; the D is unclear. This CDR3 has 13 amino acids. The germline gives CDR1 SGHNT, CDR2 YENEEA. V lost 7 bases, J lost 3 bases, and 13 bases lay in between. CDR3 residues: CASILSLGYEQYF. For the CDR3, the DNA is TGTGCCAGCATCCTATCCTTGGGCTACGAGCAGTACTTC.

V and J are TRBV6-1 and TRBJ2-3, with 7 positions matching TRBD1. Germline CDR1 reads MNHNS; CDR2 reads SASEGT. With 3 bases clipped from V and 4 bases from J, the junction kept 7 bases outside the gene matches. The CDR3 spans 15 residues. The CDR3 nucleotides read TGTGCCAGCAGTGATTCCCTCCAGGGGGCAGATACGCAGTATTTT. Amino acid sequence: CASSDSLQGADTQYF.